Following are 18 T cell receptor beta chains from one sample sequenced in a study of cytomegalovirus exposure and HLA in healthy donors. It was with 60 Vbeta and 13 Jbeta primers that the PCR ran. Sequencing was performed with immunoSEQ multiplex PCR; in TCRdb, only in-frame clones are kept and a portion is missing. The sample includes roughly 110,000 clones, around three quarters seen only once; the top ten take about 0.8%. Material: PBMCs. The receptors were sampled from a boy younger than 18 in good health and CMV-seronegative.

V is TRBV7-9 and J is TRBJ2-1; 11 nucleotides match TRBD2. V trimming: 4 bases; J trimming: 4 bases; junction bases outside the gene matches: 3. The CDR3 covers 15 residues. The germline V gene has CDR1 SEHNR and CDR2 FQNEAQ (reference sequence). The CDR3 region is CASSSGLAAYNEQFF. The CDR3 DNA sequence: TGTGCCAGCAGCTCGGGACTAGCGGCTTACAATGAGCAGTTCTTC.

This rearrangement joins TRBV10-3 to TRBJ2-1; 13 positions match TRBD2. The J segment lost 7 bases and the V segment lost 6 bases, leaving 6 bases of the junction unmatched. The CDR3 length is 15 residues. Germline V CDR1 and CDR2: ENHRY, SYGVKD. The CDR3: CAIRTGTSGKNEQFF. CDR3 bases: TGTGCCATCAGAACCGGGACTAGCGGGAAGAATGAGCAGTTCTTC.

J is TRBJ2-1 and V is TRBV5-1, with 7 bases lining up with TRBD2. Germline V lookup: CDR1 SGHRS, CDR2 YFSETQ. J gave up 0 bases and V 3 bases, and 9 bases lay outside the gene matches. This CDR3 region has 17 residues. In DNA, the CDR3 is TGCGCCAGCAGCTCTCCCGCCCTAGCGGCCTCCTACAATGAGCAGTTCTTC. Translation gives CASSSPALAASYNEQFF.

The rearrangement joins TRBV5-1 to TRBJ2-1; 9 positions agree with TRBD2. The CDR3 runs 15 residues. V lost 0 bases and J lost 5; bases outside the gene matches: 3. In germline, CDR1 is SGHRS, CDR2 YFSETQ. The CDR3 reads CASSLGAGGDNEQFF. The CDR3 DNA sequence: TGCGCCAGCAGCTTGGGGGCGGGAGGGGACAATGAGCAGTTCTTC.

The rearrangement links TRBV10-3 to TRBJ1-1, with TRBD1 matching over 7 bases. The germline gives CDR1 ENHRY, CDR2 SYGVKD. This CDR3 region has 18 residues. The ends lost 0 bases at V and 2 bases at J; junction bases unmatched: 12. CDR3 bases: TGTGCCATCAGTGAGTCTGGCAGGGGGATAAGGGGTAACACTGAAGCTTTCTTT. As protein: CAISESGRGIRGNTEAFF.

The V call is TRBV5-1, the J call TRBJ1-2; a weak D match, TRBD1 (6 bases). This CDR3 spans 14 amino acids. The germline V and J ends were trimmed by 0 bases and 6 bases, with 12 bases remaining between them. The germline CDR1 and CDR2 sequences are SGHRS and YFSETQ. This CDR3 is CASSLASGDDGYTF. CDR3 in DNA: TGCGCCAGCAGCTTGGCCTCAGGGGATGATGGCTACACCTTC.

CDR3 nucleotide sequence: TGCGCCAGCAGCCAAGACTGGACTATTAACTCCTACGAGCAGTACTTC. It translates to CASSQDWTINSYEQYF. The genes are TRBV4-1 and TRBJ2-7, with D tentatively TRBD2 (6 bases). Trimming removed 0 bases from V and 0 bases from J, with 12 bases in between. Germline V gene sequence: CDR1 MGHRA, CDR2 YSYEKL. The CDR3 is made up of 16 amino acids.

This clone was seen a handful of times. The chain combines TRBV4-3 with TRBJ2-7; 13 nucleotides align to TRBD2. This CDR3 region has 15 residues. The germline V gene encodes CDR1 LGHNA and CDR2 YSLEER. V gave up 1 base and J gave up 3 bases; unmatched junction bases: 0. CDR3 in amino acids: CASSQGLAGGYEQYF. CDR3 in DNA: TGCGCCAGCAGCCAAGGACTAGCGGGGGGCTACGAGCAGTACTTC.

This clone has only one observation. The CDR3 sequence is CASSFGRAPYGYTF. The DNA for the CDR3 is TGTGCCAGCAGCTTCGGCAGGGCTCCCTATGGCTACACCTTC. The gene calls are TRBV7-8 and TRBJ1-2, with a weak D call TRBD1 (5 bases). The CDR3 consists of 14 residues. The V gene's germline CDR1 is SGHVS and CDR2 FQNEAQ. V was clipped by 3 bases and J by 4 bases, with 12 bases between them.

The table lists this clone with a count of one. V gene TRBV27 combines with J gene TRBJ2-1; 10 bases match TRBD2. The CDR3 runs to 14 residues. The V and J ends lost 10 bases and 9 bases, in that order; junction bases with no gene match: 12. The V gene's germline CDR1 is MNHEY and CDR2 SMNVEV (reference sequence). This CDR3 reads CATLGLASFGEQFF. In DNA form, the CDR3 reads TGTGCCACCTTGGGACTAGCGTCTTTTGGTGAGCAGTTCTTC.

The chain uses TRBV28 and TRBJ2-7, with 7 nucleotides matching TRBD2. Unmatched junction bases numbered 16, after V lost 7 bases and J lost 7 bases. CDR3 length: 15 amino acids. Germline CDR1 is MDHEN and CDR2 is SYDVKM. This CDR3 reads CASTRVREGLREQYF. In nucleotides, the CDR3 is TGTGCCAGCACTAGAGTTAGGGAGGGGTTGAGGGAGCAGTACTTC. The variable domain in full, completed from reference TRBV28 and TRBJ2-7, reads DVKVTQSSRYLVKRTGEKVFLECVQDMDHENMFWYRQDPGLGLRLIYFSYDVKMKEKGDIPEGYSVSREKKERFSLILESASTNQTSMYLCASTRVREGLREQYFGPGTRLTVT.

The V gene is TRBV11-3, the J gene TRBJ1-1; the D gene is possibly TRBD1 (5 bases). Trimming removed 7 bases at V and 7 bases at J, with 16 bases between. From germline, CDR1 is SGHNT and CDR2 YENEEA. There are 13 residues in the CDR3. DNA for the CDR3: TGTGCCAGCACCAAACTGGGGGAGGTTGAAGCTTTCTTT. It is translated as CASTKLGEVEAFF.

This sequence joins TRBV7-2 and TRBJ2-5; 9 bases align to TRBD2. The germline V gene encodes CDR1 SGHTA and CDR2 FQGNSA. With V trimmed by 5 bases and J by 5 bases, 12 bases remained unmatched. The CDR3 extends over 16 amino acids. The CDR3 is CASSRSPSGAFETQYF. The CDR3 DNA sequence: TGTGCCAGCAGCCGATCCCCTAGCGGGGCGTTCGAGACCCAGTACTTC.

This clone was found a few times. The chain combines TRBV6-1 with TRBJ1-5; perhaps TRBD1 as D (6 bases). V was cut by 0 bases and J by 5 bases, with 14 bases left in between. Germline lookup yields CDR1 MNHNS and CDR2 SASEGT. The CDR3 is 16 residues long. The CDR3 sequence: CASSEAIGGAYQPQHF. CDR3 DNA: TGTGCCAGCAGTGAAGCTATAGGGGGGGCATATCAGCCCCAGCATTTT.

In DNA, the CDR3 is TGTGCCAGCAGCTCGGGGGGGCGATATAATTCACCCCTCCACTTT. It translates to CASSSGGRYNSPLHF. The chain has TRBV7-3 and TRBJ1-6; weak D call: TRBD1 (6 bases). There are 15 residues in the CDR3. V shed 4 bases and J shed 4 bases, with 11 bases lying between them. The germline gives CDR1 SGHTA, CDR2 FQGTGA.

This clone was observed a handful of times. V and J are TRBV10-3 and TRBJ2-2; D might be TRBD2 (6 bases). Looked up from germline, CDR1 is ENHRY and CDR2 is SYGVKD. V lost 10 bases, J lost 6 bases, and 18 bases lay in between. The CDR3 has 14 residues. The CDR3 region is CATLKGGSPGELFF. The CDR3 region has the DNA TGTGCCACCCTCAAAGGAGGGTCCCCCGGGGAGCTGTTTTTT.

The chain's CDR3 is CASSKDRYEGDEQYF. The CDR3 bases are TGTGCCAGCAGTAAAGACCGGTACGAGGGCGACGAGCAGTACTTC. This chain joins TRBV6-5 and TRBJ2-7; maybe TRBD2 (5 bases). CDR3 size: 15 residues. Germline V gene data show CDR1 as MNHEY and CDR2 as SVGAGI. Trimming removed 5 bases at V and 5 bases at J, with 19 bases between.

DNA of the CDR3: TGTGCCAGCAGCACAGCGGGAGGAAGCGGGGAGCTGTTTTTT. Amino acid sequence: CASSTAGGSGELFF. The rearrangement uses TRBV7-2 and TRBJ2-2, with 9 bases fitting TRBD2. This CDR3 spans 14 amino acids. Germline CDR1 and CDR2: SGHTA and FQGNSA. The V gene end was trimmed by 5 bases and the J gene end by 7 bases; junction bases not matched to a gene: 5.